This passage covers 7 T cell receptor beta chains from one sample sequenced in a study of vaccination and CD4 T cells after COVID-19. For these receptors, no antigen is known. An Oncomine TCR Beta short-read assay was used to sequence the DNA from cultured CD4+ T cells. One entry per CDR3 protein results from TCRdb running MiXCR on the PCR reads. The repertoire holds over 6,500 distinct CDR3 sequences, approximately 70% seen once, with about 19% in the top ten. Treatment specified: approximately nine-day PBMC culture with coronavirus spike peptide pools or control peptides (ViraFEST assay). The sequencing input was CD4+ T cells from blood, cultured in vitro. The receptor set was obtained from a human donor who had recovered from COVID-19.

This clonotype has just a few counts. This chain connects TRBV20-1 to TRBJ2-3, with 15 bases lining up with TRBD2. The trim removed 4 bases at V and 5 bases at J, leaving 10 bases unmatched. CDR1 DFQATT and CDR2 SNEGSKA come from the germline V gene (reference sequence). The CDR3 consists of 17 residues. The chain's CDR3 is CSATRTSGRAGGDTQYF. For the CDR3, the DNA is TGCAGTGCTACCCGGACTAGCGGGAGGGCCGGGGGAGATACGCAGTATTTT.

V is TRBV24-1 and J is TRBJ2-3, with 7 bases fitting TRBD1. CDR1 KGHDR and CDR2 SFDVKD come from the germline V gene. V gave up 0 bases and J gave up 4 bases; unmatched junction bases: 3. The CDR3 runs 15 residues. The CDR3 here is CATSDLNRGADTQYF. CDR3 nucleotides: TGTGCCACCAGTGATTTGAACAGGGGCGCAGATACGCAGTATTTT.

In this sample, this clonotype turned up a few times. The genes are TRBV20-1 and TRBJ1-1; D gene ambiguous. In germline, CDR1 is DFQATT, CDR2 SNEGSKA (reference sequence). This CDR3 has 11 amino acids. The V gene lost 3 bases and the J gene lost 7 bases, with 9 bases spanning the gap. CDR3 nucleotide sequence: TGCAGTGCTAGTTATAGACTTGAAGCTTTCTTT. Its protein is CSASYRLEAFF.

This clonotype came up once. The chain combines TRBV11-2 with TRBJ2-1; TRBD2 matches at 11 bases. There are 15 residues in the CDR3. V lost 6 bases, J lost 6 bases, and 7 bases stayed unmatched. Germline V gene data show CDR1 as SGHAT and CDR2 as FQNNGV. CDR3 coding DNA: TGTGCCAGCAGGCGGCCGGGACTAGCGGTCAATGAGCAGTTCTTC. Translating it yields CASRRPGLAVNEQFF. Looking up the rest from reference TRBV11-2 and TRBJ2-1 gives the full variable domain: EAGVAQSPRYKIIEKRQSVAFWCNPISGHATLYWYQQILGQGPKLLIQFQNNGVVDDSQLPKDRFSAERLKGVDSTLKIQPAKLEDSAVYLCASRRPGLAVNEQFFGPGTRLTVL.

The chain carries TRBV28 and TRBJ2-3; 9 bases align to TRBD2. V lost 4 bases to trimming and J lost 2 bases; unmatched junction nucleotides: 1. This CDR3 region has 14 residues. Germline CDR1 reads MDHEN; CDR2 reads SYDVKM. The CDR3 sequence: CASSSSGNTDTQYF. For the CDR3, the DNA is TGTGCCAGCAGTTCTAGCGGGAACACAGATACGCAGTATTTT.

CDR3 DNA: TGTGCCAGCAGTTCCCCCCGGCGGACAGGGGGCCGACACACCTTC. Its translation: CASSSPRRTGGRHTF. V and J are TRBV28 and TRBJ1-2; 11 nucleotides line up with TRBD1. The CDR3 runs to 15 residues. In germline, CDR1 is MDHEN, CDR2 SYDVKM. V trimming: 4 bases; J trimming: 12 bases; junction bases outside the gene matches: 13.

This clonotype was seen a few times. The chain carries TRBV24-1 and TRBJ2-5, with TRBD2 as a possible D gene (7 bases). The CDR3 has 13 residues. Trimming stripped 5 bases from V and 4 bases from J, with 10 bases between. Germline V gives CDR1 KGHDR, CDR2 SFDVKD. The CDR3 loop reads CATSVGGAETQYF. CDR3 nucleotide sequence: TGTGCCACCAGTGTTGGGGGGGCAGAGACCCAGTACTTC.